The 13 T cell receptor beta chains in this list originate from one sample, sequenced in a study of cytomegalovirus exposure and HLA in healthy donors. The PCR ran on 60 Vbeta and 13 Jbeta primers. The method was immunoSEQ multiplex PCR; TCRdb's version includes in-frame clones alone and lacks a portion of them. Its table lists 200,000 to 250,000 clones. The sample taken for sequencing was PBMCs. These receptors originate from a girl aged 2-10 years in good health and CMV-seropositive.

The gene calls are TRBV5-6 and TRBJ1-2, with TRBD1 as a possible D gene (6 bases). The CDR3 loop spans 15 amino acids. Germline CDR1 SGHDT, CDR2 YYEEEE. The ends were cut back, 3 bases at V and 1 base at J, with 13 bases in the middle. CDR3 amino acids: CASSYTGLLNYGYTF. The CDR3 nucleotides are TGTGCCAGCAGCTACACAGGGCTCCTTAACTATGGCTACACCTTC.

The chain joins TRBV28 to TRBJ2-5; D is possibly TRBD1 (5 bases). Trimming took 10 bases from V and 0 from J, leaving 15 bases between them. The CDR3 sequence is 14 residues long. From germline, CDR1 is MDHEN and CDR2 SYDVKM. CDR3 coding DNA: TGTGCCACCACCCCTTCAGGGTACCAAGAGACCCAGTACTTC. Its translation: CATTPSGYQETQYF.

V gene TRBV27 combines with J gene TRBJ2-7; TRBD1 agrees at 9 bases. Germline CDR1 is MNHEY and CDR2 is SMNVEV (reference sequence). After removal of 3 bases from V and 3 bases from J, the junction contained 3 bases not matched to a gene. The CDR3 runs 14 residues. Here the CDR3 DNA reads TGTGCCAGCAGTTTTGGACAGGGGAACTACGAGCAGTACTTC. Amino acid sequence: CASSFGQGNYEQYF.

As to this clone: Other DNA sequences within the sample encode an identical CDR3. The rearrangement links TRBV27 to TRBJ2-7; 8 bases are shared with TRBD2. CDR1 and CDR2 (germline): MNHEY, SMNVEV (reference sequence). Unmatched junction bases numbered 2, after V lost 2 bases and J lost 2 bases. This CDR3 region has 14 residues. Here the CDR3 DNA reads TGTGCCAGCAGTTTAGCGGGAGGCCCCTACGAGCAGTACTTC. Translation gives CASSLAGGPYEQYF.

The chain has TRBV6-5 and TRBJ2-7, with 10 positions matching TRBD1. V was pared by 7 bases and J by 5 bases, with 8 bases of the junction left unmatched. The CDR3 is made up of 14 amino acids. Per the germline V gene, CDR1 is MNHEY and CDR2 is SVGAGI. This chain's CDR3 is CASNPGDRGNEQYF. The CDR3 bases are TGTGCCAGCAACCCCGGGGACAGGGGAAACGAGCAGTACTTC.

The chain employs TRBV28 and TRBJ1-1; D remains ambiguous. Germline CDR1 is MDHEN and CDR2 is SYDVKM. The germline V and J ends were trimmed by 2 bases and 1 base, with 5 bases remaining between them. The CDR3 sequence is 13 residues long. CDR3 sequence reads: CASSLRGNTEAFF. CDR3 in DNA: TGTGCCAGCAGTTTACGGGGGAACACTGAAGCTTTCTTT.

CDR3 region: CAISESGGGTQRLTNEKLFF. CDR3 in DNA: TGTGCCATCAGTGAGTCGGGTGGGGGGACGCAACGCCTGACTAATGAAAAACTGTTTTTT. This rearrangement joins TRBV10-3 to TRBJ1-4, with a weak D call TRBD1 (5 bases). This CDR3 has 20 residues. Germline loops: CDR1 ENHRY, CDR2 SYGVKD. V lost 0 bases and J lost 2, with 22 bases in between.

The genes are TRBV28 and TRBJ2-7; D remains ambiguous. The CDR3 is 12 amino acids. The V gene's germline CDR1 is MDHEN and CDR2 SYDVKM. Trimming stripped 6 bases from V and 3 bases from J, with 9 bases between. The CDR3 is CASSSTSYEQYF. CDR3 in DNA: TGTGCCAGCAGCTCCACGAGCTACGAGCAGTACTTC.

Concerning this clone: An end of the junction does not agree with germline; a read error may underlie this. Other DNA sequences from this sample encode an identical CDR3 as well. This chain joins TRBV7-9 and TRBJ2-7, with D perhaps matching TRBD1 (6 bases). Germline V gives CDR1 SEHNR, CDR2 FQNEAQ (reference sequence). There are 14 residues in the CDR3. CDR3 nucleotides: TGTGCCAGCAGCTTAGCAATGGGGGCCGGCGAGCAGTACTTT. This translates into CASSLAMGAGEQYF.

CDR3 in DNA: TGTGCCAGCAGTGGGGCACAGGAAAAACTGTTTTTT. This gives the protein CASSGAQEKLFF. This rearrangement joins TRBV2 to TRBJ1-4; D is undetermined. The ends were cut back, 4 bases at V and 8 bases at J, with 8 bases in the middle. This CDR3 is built from 12 residues. From germline, CDR1 is SNHLY and CDR2 FYNNEI.

The chain links TRBV19 to TRBJ2-7, with a possible D match to TRBD1 (6 bases). The CDR3 length is 15 residues. Germline assignment: CDR1 LNHDA and CDR2 SQIVND (reference sequence). V shed 3 bases and J shed 3 bases, with 15 bases lying between them. In DNA form, the CDR3 reads TGTGCCAGTAGTATGGGACCGGGACATAGCTACGAGCAGTACTTC. As protein: CASSMGPGHSYEQYF.

The chain links TRBV6-1 to TRBJ2-7; perhaps TRBD1 as D (7 bases). V lost 7 bases to trimming and J lost 3 bases, with 10 bases between them. The CDR3 extends over 12 amino acids. Germline V CDR1 and CDR2: MNHNS, SASEGT. CDR3 in amino acids: CASTGGYYEQYF. DNA for the CDR3: TGTGCCAGCACAGGGGGGTACTACGAGCAGTACTTC.

The chain links TRBV28 to TRBJ1-1; a possible D gene is TRBD1 (6 bases). CDR1 MDHEN and CDR2 SYDVKM come from the germline V gene. The CDR3 extends over 13 amino acids. Trimming took off 3 bases at V and 7 bases at J, with 12 bases between the two ends. CDR3 residues: CASSFRGDSEAFF. CDR3 DNA sequence: TGTGCCAGCAGTTTCAGGGGAGACAGTGAAGCTTTCTTT.